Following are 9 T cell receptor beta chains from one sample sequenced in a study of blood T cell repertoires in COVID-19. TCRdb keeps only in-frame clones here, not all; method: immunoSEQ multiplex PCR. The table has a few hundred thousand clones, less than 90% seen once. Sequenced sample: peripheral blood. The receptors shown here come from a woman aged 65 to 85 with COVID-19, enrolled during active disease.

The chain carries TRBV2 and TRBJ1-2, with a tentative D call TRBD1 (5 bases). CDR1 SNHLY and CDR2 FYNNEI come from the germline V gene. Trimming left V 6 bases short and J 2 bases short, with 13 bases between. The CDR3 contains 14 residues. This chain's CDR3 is CASRNRDRNYGYTF. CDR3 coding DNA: TGTGCCAGCAGAAACCGAGACAGAAACTATGGCTACACCTTC.

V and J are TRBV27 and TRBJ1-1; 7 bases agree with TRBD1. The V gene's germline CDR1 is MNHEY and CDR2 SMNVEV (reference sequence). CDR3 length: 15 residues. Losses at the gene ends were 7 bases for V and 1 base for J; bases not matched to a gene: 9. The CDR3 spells CASTPRGQQNTEAFF. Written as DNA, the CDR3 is TGTGCCAGCACCCCAAGGGGACAGCAGAACACTGAAGCTTTCTTT.

CDR3 sequence reads: CATEARGNTGELFF. CDR3 bases: TGTGCCACGGAGGCCAGGGGTAACACCGGGGAGCTGTTTTTT. V and J are TRBV24-1 and TRBJ2-2, with D possibly being TRBD1 (6 bases). V shed 10 bases and J shed 2 bases, with 13 bases lying between them. Germline V gene data show CDR1 as KGHDR and CDR2 as SFDVKD. The CDR3 extends over 14 amino acids.

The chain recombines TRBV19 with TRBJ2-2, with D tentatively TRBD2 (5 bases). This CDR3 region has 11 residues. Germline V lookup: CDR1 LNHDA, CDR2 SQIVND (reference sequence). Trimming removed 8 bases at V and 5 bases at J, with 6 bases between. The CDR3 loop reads CASWETGELFF. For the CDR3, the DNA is TGTGCCAGTTGGGAGACCGGGGAGCTGTTTTTT.

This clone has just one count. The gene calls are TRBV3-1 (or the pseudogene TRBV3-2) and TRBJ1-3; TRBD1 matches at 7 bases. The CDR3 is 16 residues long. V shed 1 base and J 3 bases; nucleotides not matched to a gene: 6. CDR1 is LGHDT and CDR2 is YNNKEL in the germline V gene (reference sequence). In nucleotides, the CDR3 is TGTGCCAGCAGCCAAGGACGACAGGGTTTTGGAAACACCATATATTTT. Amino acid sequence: CASSQGRQGFGNTIYF.

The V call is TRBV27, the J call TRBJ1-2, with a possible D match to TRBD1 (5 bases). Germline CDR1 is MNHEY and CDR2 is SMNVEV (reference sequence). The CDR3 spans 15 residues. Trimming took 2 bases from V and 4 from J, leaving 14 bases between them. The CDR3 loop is CASSLKGVVSYGYTF. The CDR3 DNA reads TGTGCCAGCAGTTTAAAAGGGGTGGTAAGCTATGGCTACACCTTC.

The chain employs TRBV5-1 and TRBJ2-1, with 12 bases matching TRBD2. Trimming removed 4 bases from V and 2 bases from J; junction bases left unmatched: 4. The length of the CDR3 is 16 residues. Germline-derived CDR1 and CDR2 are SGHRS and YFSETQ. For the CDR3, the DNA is TGCGCCAGCAGCCGGACTAGCGGGGAAACCTACAATGAGCAGTTCTTC. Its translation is CASSRTSGETYNEQFF.

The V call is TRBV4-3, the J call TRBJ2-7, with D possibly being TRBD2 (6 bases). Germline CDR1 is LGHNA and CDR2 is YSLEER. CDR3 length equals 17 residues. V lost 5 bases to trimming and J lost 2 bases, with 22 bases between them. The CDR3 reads CASSVHGAGGGTYEQYF. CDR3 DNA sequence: TGCGCCAGCAGCGTACATGGAGCCGGGGGTGGGACCTACGAGCAGTACTTC.

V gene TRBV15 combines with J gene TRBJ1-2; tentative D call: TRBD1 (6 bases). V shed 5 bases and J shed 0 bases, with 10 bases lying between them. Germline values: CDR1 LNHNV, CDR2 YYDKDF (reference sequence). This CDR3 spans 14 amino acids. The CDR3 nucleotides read TGTGCCACCAGCCCCGGACAGACTAACTATGGCTACACCTTC. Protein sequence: CATSPGQTNYGYTF.